This TCR beta chain comes out of a study of blood T cells in healthy people across ages. General study findings and limits: Calculation of diversity from one million T cells yielded estimates considered to be underestimates.

On this clonotype itself: The antigen is unknown. One end of the junction varies from germline; a read error may be responsible.

PCR was performed a second time for 7 to 11 cycles using a sample-barcoded 5' primer and a J-beta primer mix. One entry per CDR3 protein results from TCRdb running MiXCR on the 5' RACE reads. The sample consists of roughly 560,000 distinct CDR3 sequences, more than 20% of them appearing once. CDR3 length: 16 amino acids. Germline V lookup: CDR1 GTSNPN, CDR2 SVGIG (reference sequence). A further study also used this sample, focusing on T cells of mothers and their children.

This TCR came from a boy younger than 18 in good health. This sequence joins TRBV30 and TRBJ1-4; 8 positions match TRBD1. Sample: blood. CDR3 DNA: TGTGCCTGGAGTGTTTGGCAGGGGGCGACTACTGAAAAACTGTTTTTT. Protein: CAWSVWQGATTEKLFF. Based on the CDR3 plus reference TRBV30 and TRBJ1-4, the full variable domain is SQTIHQWPATLVQPVGSPLSLECTVEGTSNPNLYWYRQAAGRGLQLLFYSVGIGQISSEVPQNLSASRPQDRQFILSSKKLLLSDSGFYLCAWSVWQGATTEKLFFGSGTQLSVL.